A single sample is the source of the 23 T cell receptor beta chains below, sequenced in a study of cytomegalovirus exposure and HLA in healthy donors. Generated by immunoSEQ multiplex PCR, the TCRdb table keeps only in-frame clones and is missing some. The sample shows some 200,000 clones, about 90% of them seen only once. The specimen was PBMCs. The receptor set was obtained from a woman aged 18-29 years in good health and CMV-seronegative.

The rearrangement uses TRBV28 and TRBJ2-7; possible D gene TRBD1, 6 bases. The V gene's germline CDR1 is MDHEN and CDR2 SYDVKM. V lost 5 bases and J lost 5, with 10 bases in between. This CDR3 is 12 amino acids long. The CDR3 spells CASSTRGNEQYF. CDR3 in DNA: TGTGCCAGCAGTACCAGGGGAAACGAGCAGTACTTC. Variable domain in full (rest from reference TRBV28 and TRBJ2-7): DVKVTQSSRYLVKRTGEKVFLECVQDMDHENMFWYRQDPGLGLRLIYFSYDVKMKEKGDIPEGYSVSREKKERFSLILESASTNQTSMYLCASSTRGNEQYFGPGTRLTVT.

This clone was observed a few times. Written as DNA, the CDR3 is TGTGCCAGCAGTGTTAGCGGGAGACTCGAGCAGTACTTC. Protein sequence: CASSVSGRLEQYF. The chain links TRBV25-1 to TRBJ2-7, with 9 nucleotides matching TRBD2. Germline assignment: CDR1 MGHDK and CDR2 SYGVNS. There are 13 residues in the CDR3. After removal of 4 bases from V and 6 bases from J, the junction contained 4 bases not matched to a gene.

With regard to this clone: Within the sample, other DNA sequences also encode this same CDR3. The chain is built from TRBV5-6 and TRBJ1-5; 7 nucleotides agree with TRBD1. The V segment lost 2 bases and the J segment 3 bases; nucleotides outside the gene matches: 5. This CDR3 has 15 residues. Germline CDR1 is SGHDT and CDR2 is YYEEEE. In nucleotides, the CDR3 is TGTGCCAGCAGCTTAGGGGGCTCCTCCAATCAGCCCCAGCATTTT. As protein: CASSLGGSSNQPQHF.

As DNA, the CDR3 is TGTGCCAGCAGCGAAACTAGCGGGAGACTTCAGACCCAGTACTTC. Its translation: CASSETSGRLQTQYF. V is TRBV9 and J is TRBJ2-5, with 11 nucleotides matching TRBD2. Trimming at V came to 3 bases and at J to 6 bases, leaving 7 bases not matched to a gene. This CDR3 region has 15 residues. Germline CDR1 and CDR2: SGDLS and YYNGEE.

V usage is TRBV6-1 and J usage is TRBJ2-5, with D uncertain. Trimming took 7 bases from V and 5 from J, leaving 14 bases between them. The CDR3 spans 13 residues. Germline CDR1 reads MNHNS; CDR2 reads SASEGT. This CDR3 is CASIASSVETQYF. The CDR3, as DNA: TGTGCCAGCATAGCCAGTAGTGTGGAGACCCAGTACTTC.

The chain uses TRBV5-1 and TRBJ1-1, with TRBD1 matching 8 bases. The CDR3 covers 18 residues. V lost 2 bases, J lost 1 base, and 13 bases stayed unmatched. Germline lookup yields CDR1 SGHRS and CDR2 YFSETQ. The DNA of the CDR3 is TGCGCCAGCAGCTTTTCGGAGTACGGACAGGGCGCGAACACTGAAGCTTTCTTT. Translated: CASSFSEYGQGANTEAFF.

This chain joins TRBV5-1 and TRBJ2-1; TRBD2 matches at 8 bases. CDR3 length: 14 residues. V lost 0 bases and J lost 13; bases outside the gene matches: 9. Germline CDR1 is SGHRS and CDR2 is YFSETQ. CDR3 in DNA: TGCGCCAGCAGCTTGGATGTTAGCGGGATTTTTCAGTTCTTC. As protein: CASSLDVSGIFQFF.

The chain employs TRBV2 and TRBJ1-2; tentative D call: TRBD1 (5 bases). The V and J ends lost 9 bases and 2 bases respectively, with 10 bases between them. CDR1 is SNHLY, CDR2 FYNNEI, per germline. This CDR3 has 12 amino acids. In DNA form, the CDR3 reads TGTGCCAGAACCCGACAGAACTATGGCTACACCTTC. Translation: CARTRQNYGYTF.

CDR3 amino acids: CASSKQGDYGYTF. CDR3 sequence (DNA): TGTGCCAGCAGTAAACAGGGTGACTATGGCTACACCTTC. This rearrangement joins TRBV6-1 to TRBJ1-2; a possible D gene is TRBD1 (6 bases). The CDR3 loop spans 13 amino acids. Germline V gene lookup returns CDR1 MNHNS and CDR2 SASEGT. V shed 5 bases and J shed 3 bases, with 10 bases lying between them.

The V and J genes are TRBV7-2 and TRBJ2-1; 12 bases agree with TRBD2. The V gene's germline CDR1 is SGHTA and CDR2 FQGNSA. V was clipped by 4 bases and J by 3 bases; unmatched bases: 13. The CDR3 contains 19 residues. The CDR3 protein is CASSSRGTSGRSYYNEQFF. The CDR3 DNA sequence: TGTGCCAGCAGCTCGAGGGGTACTAGCGGGAGGAGCTACTACAATGAGCAGTTCTTC.

J is TRBJ2-7 and V is TRBV6-5; a weak D match, TRBD2 (6 bases). The germline V gene has CDR1 MNHEY and CDR2 SVGAGI. The CDR3 runs to 12 residues. Deletions cut 5 bases from V and 5 bases from J, with 10 bases between. The CDR3 DNA is TGTGCCAGCAGTAGGCGGGAAAACGAGCAGTACTTC. This encodes CASSRRENEQYF.

The genes are TRBV9 and TRBJ2-3, with 10 positions matching TRBD2. After removal of 2 bases from V and 4 bases from J, the junction contained 7 bases not matched to a gene. The CDR3 has 16 residues. Germline CDR1 is SGDLS and CDR2 is YYNGEE. The CDR3 loop reads CASSVDLAGEADTQYF. The CDR3 coding sequence is TGTGCCAGCAGCGTTGACCTAGCGGGAGAGGCAGATACGCAGTATTTT.

This clone has just a few counts. CDR3 sequence: CSAREGDGYTF. CDR3 bases: TGCAGCGCCCGGGAGGGAGACGGCTACACCTTC. The chain combines TRBV29-1 with TRBJ1-2; D is undetermined. CDR1 is SQVTM and CDR2 is ANQGSEA in the germline V gene. The CDR3 covers 11 residues. The V end lost 7 bases, the J end lost 8 bases, and 14 bases lay between the germline ends.

The rearrangement uses TRBV25-1 and TRBJ1-5; unclear D gene. CDR3 length equals 14 residues. CDR1 MGHDK and CDR2 SYGVNS come from the germline V gene. Trimming took off 2 bases at V and 5 bases at J, with 10 bases between the two ends. CDR3 sequence: CASSEDGLYQPQHF. The CDR3, as DNA: TGTGCCAGCAGTGAAGATGGACTTTATCAGCCCCAGCATTTT. The full variable domain, completed using reference TRBV25-1 and TRBJ1-5, is EADIYQTPRYLVIGTGKKITLECSQTMGHDKMYWYQQDPGMELHLIHYSYGVNSTEKGDLSSESTVSRIRTEHFPLTLESARPSHTSQYLCASSEDGLYQPQHFGDGTRLSIL.

CDR3 nucleotide sequence: TGTGCCAGCAGTACTAGCTTGCCCCCCTACGAGCAGTACTTC. Translated: CASSTSLPPYEQYF. V is TRBV7-9 and J is TRBJ2-7; the D gene is possibly TRBD2 (6 bases). Trimming stripped 6 bases from V and 2 bases from J, with 14 bases between. Germline V lookup: CDR1 SEHNR, CDR2 FQNEAQ (reference sequence). The CDR3 extends over 14 amino acids. Full variable domain (missing parts from reference TRBV7-9 and TRBJ2-7): DTGVSQNPRHKITKRGQNVTFRCDPISEHNRLYWYRQTLGQGPEFLTYFQNEAQLEKSRLLSDRFSAERPKGSFSTLEIQRTEQGDSAMYLCASSTSLPPYEQYFGPGTRLTVT.

Here the CDR3 DNA reads TGTGCCAGCAGTCCGCGGGAGGGGAACAATGAGCAGTTCTTC. This translates into CASSPREGNNEQFF. This chain connects TRBV27 to TRBJ2-1, with 9 nucleotides matching TRBD2. V dropped 5 bases and J dropped 5; count of bases not matched to a gene: 4. Germline V gene lookup returns CDR1 MNHEY and CDR2 SMNVEV (reference sequence). This CDR3 is built from 14 residues.

V usage is TRBV7-2 and J usage is TRBJ2-4, with D perhaps TRBD2 (6 bases). From germline, CDR1 is SGHTA and CDR2 FQGNSA. The length of the CDR3 is 13 residues. V lost 5 bases and J lost 8, with 13 bases in between. CDR3 region: CASSADWGDIQYF. CDR3 DNA sequence: TGTGCCAGCAGCGCGGACTGGGGGGACATTCAGTACTTC.

On this clone itself: A junction end diverges from the germline sequence, so it may reflect a read error. The J gene is TRBJ1-1, the V gene TRBV28; possible D gene TRBD1, 5 bases. The germline V gene has CDR1 MDHEN and CDR2 SYDVKM. The CDR3 is made up of 11 amino acids. CDR3 in DNA: TGTGCCAGCAGTTTGGGGACTGGAGCTTTCTTT. Encoded protein: CASSLGTGAFF.

This clone turned up a few times. This chain uses TRBV2 with TRBJ1-2; 7 bases map to TRBD1. Looked up from germline, CDR1 is SNHLY and CDR2 is FYNNEI. The ends lost 1 base at V and 6 bases at J; junction bases unmatched: 2. This CDR3 spans 13 amino acids. CDR3 coding DNA: TGTGCCAGCAGTGAAGGACAGGGTCATGGCTACACCTTC. Translation: CASSEGQGHGYTF.

The chain uses TRBV7-8 and TRBJ2-7; D is undetermined. Germline V gene lookup returns CDR1 SGHVS and CDR2 FQNEAQ. This CDR3 comprises 12 residues. Trimming took 5 bases from V and 7 from J, leaving 12 bases between them. In nucleotides, the CDR3 is TGTGCCAGCAGCCTCCGGCCTAGTGAGCAGTACTTC. Translation: CASSLRPSEQYF.

The chain recombines TRBV4-1 with TRBJ2-7, with D possibly matching TRBD2 (6 bases). Trimming stripped 0 bases from V and 2 bases from J, with 14 bases between. The CDR3 loop spans 16 amino acids. Germline V CDR1 and CDR2: MGHRA, YSYEKL. This CDR3 reads CASSQDRLGLAYEQYF. CDR3 bases: TGCGCCAGCAGCCAAGATCGCCTGGGACTGGCCTACGAGCAGTACTTC.

CDR3 nucleotides: TGTGCCAGCAGTGATATGGACAGGTCGGCAAATTCGGGTAATGAGCAGTTCTTC. This codes for CASSDMDRSANSGNEQFF. V usage is TRBV6-1 and J usage is TRBJ2-1, with 7 nucleotides matching TRBD1. V gave up 3 bases and J gave up 7 bases; unmatched junction bases: 18. The germline gives CDR1 MNHNS, CDR2 SASEGT. The CDR3 sequence is 18 residues long.

The rearrangement uses TRBV5-1 and TRBJ1-2; weak D call: TRBD1 (6 bases). Germline V gene data show CDR1 as SGHRS and CDR2 as YFSETQ. V was clipped by 7 bases and J by 2 bases, with 9 bases between them. The CDR3 loop spans 12 amino acids. CDR3 sequence reads: CASFQGNYGYTF. The CDR3 DNA sequence: TGCGCCAGCTTCCAGGGGAACTATGGCTACACCTTC.